These 19 T cell receptor beta chains were sequenced from one sample in a study of identical twins. In TCRdb, the 5' RACE reads were re-called with MiXCR into one record per CDR3 protein. The data contain approximately 690,000 distinct CDR3 sequences, 5.5% to 7.5% of them singletons. The sample taken for sequencing was naive T cells sorted from blood. The source is a man between 18 and 35 years old in good health.

This chain links TRBV6-6 with TRBJ2-7, with D tentatively TRBD1 (5 bases). CDR1 is MNHNY, CDR2 SVGAGI, per germline (reference sequence). Trimming stripped 8 bases from V and 1 base from J, with 9 bases between. The CDR3 is made up of 12 amino acids. CDR3 DNA: TGTGCCAGCGGAACAGGATCCTACGAGCAGTACGTC. Its translation: CASGTGSYEQYV.

This clonotype was detected only a few times. The J gene is TRBJ2-6, the V gene TRBV6-5; D not certain. Trimming pared 1 base from V and 0 bases from J, leaving 4 bases between. The CDR3 covers 15 residues. Germline V gene data show CDR1 as MNHEY and CDR2 as SVGAGI. CDR3: CASSYLSSGANVLTF. The CDR3 region has the DNA TGTGCCAGCAGTTACTTGAGCTCTGGGGCCAACGTCCTGACTTTC.

In its sample, this clonotype was seen many times. This sequence joins TRBV7-9 and TRBJ2-3, with 7 bases matching TRBD1. The V and J ends lost 7 bases and 2 bases, in that order; junction bases with no gene match: 9. Germline V gives CDR1 SEHNR, CDR2 FQNEAQ (reference sequence). The CDR3 loop spans 15 amino acids. In DNA, the CDR3 is TGTGCCAGCAACCTCGGGACAGCACTCACAGATACGCAGTATTTT. It codes for CASNLGTALTDTQYF.

This clonotype was detected many times. The chain has TRBV10-3 and TRBJ2-7; D gene uncertain. Germline V lookup: CDR1 ENHRY, CDR2 SYGVKD. The CDR3 extends over 11 amino acids. The V end was cut by 3 bases, the J end by 3 bases, with 3 bases between. The CDR3 DNA reads TGTGCCATCAGTGACGACTACGAGCAGTACGTC. The encoded protein is CAISDDYEQYV.

This sequence joins TRBV6-2 or TRBV6-3 and TRBJ2-2; possibly TRBD1 for D (6 bases). Germline CDR1 reads MNHEY; CDR2 reads SVGEGT. The CDR3 sequence is 16 residues long. V lost 6 bases and J 0 bases, leaving 14 bases between the germline ends. The CDR3 loop is CASSSGTPSNTGELFF. The CDR3 coding sequence is TGTGCCAGCAGCTCCGGGACACCTTCGAACACCGGGGAGCTGTTTTTT.

This clonotype has a count of ten or more. V usage is TRBV12-3 or TRBV12-4 and J usage is TRBJ1-1; the match to TRBD1 covers 7 bases. The CDR3 has 12 amino acids. J lost 8 bases, V lost 7 bases, and 7 bases had no gene match. The CDR3 region has the DNA TGTGCCAGCAACAGGGGATTGCAAGAAGCTTTCTTT. It is translated as CASNRGLQEAFF.

This clonotype was counted ten times or more. This chain uses TRBV6-2 or TRBV6-3 with TRBJ2-3, with a possible D match to TRBD2 (6 bases). CDR3 length: 15 residues. Trimming removed 6 bases at V and 6 bases at J, with 19 bases between. CDR1 and CDR2 from the germline V gene are MNHEY and SVGEGT. CDR3: CASRRTTSFSDTQYF. CDR3 sequence (DNA): TGTGCCAGCAGGAGAACTACTAGCTTCAGCGATACGCAGTATTTT.

This clonotype was picked up many times. The chain has TRBV6-1 and TRBJ2-1, with a tentative D call TRBD2 (5 bases). CDR3 length: 15 residues. Germline assignment: CDR1 MNHNS and CDR2 SASEGT. V lost 6 bases to trimming and J lost 2 bases, with 14 bases between them. The CDR3 nucleotides read TGTGCCAGCAGCCCGGGCGGGCCAACCTACAATGAGCAGTTCTTC. It specifies CASSPGGPTYNEQFF.

The sample holds a few counts of this clonotype. The chain links TRBV20-1 to TRBJ1-2, with D possibly TRBD1 on 5 matching bases. This CDR3 spans 17 amino acids. V shed 2 bases and J shed 0 bases, with 19 bases lying between them. Per germline, CDR1 DFQATT and CDR2 SNEGSKA (reference sequence). The CDR3 here is CSARPYGADVTNYGYTF. The DNA for the CDR3 is TGCAGTGCTAGACCTTATGGGGCCGACGTAACTAACTATGGCTACACCTTC.

This clonotype has at least ten counts. The V call is TRBV24-1, the J call TRBJ2-1; D gene ambiguous. Deletions cut 0 bases from V and 6 bases from J, with 8 bases between. Germline loops: CDR1 KGHDR, CDR2 SFDVKD. This CDR3 contains 14 residues. CDR3 sequence (DNA): TGTGCCACCAGTGATTTGACGGGCGGCAATGAGCAGTTCTTC. This codes for CATSDLTGGNEQFF.

This sequence joins TRBV2 and TRBJ2-1, with 9 bases fitting TRBD1. This CDR3 contains 11 residues. Germline V gene sequence: CDR1 SNHLY, CDR2 FYNNEI. V gave up 10 bases and J gave up 13 bases; unmatched junction bases: 8. The chain's CDR3 is CATDRGVVQFF. The CDR3 DNA is TGTGCCACTGACAGGGGGGTAGTCCAGTTCTTC.

This clonotype was observed at least ten times. The chain has TRBV6-1 and TRBJ2-2, with D perhaps assigned TRBD1 or TRBD2 (6 bases each). The CDR3 is 15 amino acids. Germline values: CDR1 MNHNS, CDR2 SASEGT. Trimming pared 6 bases from V and 4 bases from J, leaving 15 bases between. Written as DNA, the CDR3 is TGTGCCAGCAGGACGGGGGCGGCGGTCACCGGGGAGCTGTTTTTT. Protein sequence: CASRTGAAVTGELFF.

This clonotype was picked up many times. J is TRBJ2-1 and V is TRBV29-1; 10 bases match TRBD2. Unmatched junction bases numbered 9, after V lost 7 bases and J lost 9 bases. Germline V gene sequence: CDR1 SQVTM, CDR2 ANQGSEA. The length of the CDR3 is 13 residues. DNA of the CDR3: TGCAGCGCCGGACTAGCGGTATCCAGTGAGCAGTTCTTC. Translating it yields CSAGLAVSSEQFF.

This clonotype has only a few counts. V is TRBV20-1 and J is TRBJ2-7; 10 bases agree with TRBD1. The CDR3 loop spans 15 amino acids. Germline loops: CDR1 DFQATT, CDR2 SNEGSKA (reference sequence). Germline trimming cut 5 bases from V and 0 bases from J; bases unmatched to any gene: 7. The CDR3 sequence: CSAGIGTGVSYEQYF. The CDR3 nucleotides read TGCAGTGCTGGGATTGGGACAGGGGTCTCCTACGAGCAGTACTTC.

The chain joins TRBV9 to TRBJ1-6; D might be TRBD1 (6 bases). Germline CDR1 reads SGDLS; CDR2 reads YYNGEE. The CDR3 runs to 15 residues. V was shortened by 3 bases and J by 14 bases, with 21 bases between the two germline ends. The CDR3 region is CASSGDGKYKGALHF. The CDR3, as DNA: TGTGCCAGCAGCGGGGACGGAAAATATAAGGGGGCCCTCCACTTT.

This chain uses TRBV6-5 with TRBJ1-5; D may be TRBD1 (5 bases). Per the germline V gene, CDR1 is MNHEY and CDR2 is SVGAGI. The V end lost 0 bases, the J end lost 3 bases, and 9 bases lay between the germline ends. This CDR3 contains 15 residues. CDR3 residues: CASSYSAGINQPQHF. In DNA, the CDR3 is TGTGCCAGCAGTTACTCGGCAGGGATCAATCAGCCCCAGCATTTT.

There are a few counts of this clonotype. The CDR3 here is CSARDLSGTSGRGLEYF. Here the CDR3 DNA reads TGCAGTGCTAGAGATTTGAGTGGGACTAGCGGGAGGGGGTTGGAGTATTTT. The genes are TRBV20-1 and TRBJ2-3, with TRBD2 matching 16 bases. Germline CDR1 and CDR2: DFQATT and SNEGSKA (reference sequence). This CDR3 is 17 amino acids long. J gave up 13 bases and V 0 bases, and 13 bases lay outside the gene matches.

This clonotype has at least ten counts. The J gene is TRBJ2-3, the V gene TRBV3-1, with D perhaps given as TRBD1 or TRBD2 (5 bases each). Germline loops: CDR1 LGHDT, CDR2 YNNKEL (reference sequence). V was pared by 0 bases and J by 4 bases, with 8 bases between. The CDR3 has 14 residues. The DNA for the CDR3 is TGTGCCAGCAGCCAAGAGAGGGGATCAGATACGCAGTATTTT. Translation: CASSQERGSDTQYF.

In this sample, this clonotype turned up many times. The J gene is TRBJ2-7, the V gene TRBV5-5; 10 bases match TRBD1. Germline CDR1 SGHKS, CDR2 YYEKEE (reference sequence). This CDR3 spans 14 amino acids. V shed 4 bases and J 3 bases; nucleotides not matched to a gene: 4. The CDR3 region has the DNA TGTGCCAGCAGCCCCCGGACAGGGGGCTACGAGCAGTACGTC. Residues: CASSPRTGGYEQYV.